The sequence of this T cell receptor (beta chain) was determined in a study of blood T cell repertoires in COVID-19 (dated by TCRdb to 2018 to 2020). Background for the entire study: Samples from collaborators originated in the United States, Italy and Spain and spanned both the acute and convalescent phases of COVID-19. A de-identified subject ID, COVID-19 status, age in years and sex were almost always included in the sample metadata. The material from the prospective study consisted of cDNA or gDNA derived from T cells, B-cell-depleted T cells, or PBMCs. Subjects who had been exposed to COVID-19, were actively infected with it, or had recovered from it provided the deeply sampled blood TCRbeta repertoires that made up the dataset. The samples were drawn from two sources: the first 160 participants of the ongoing ImmuneRACE study, and 1,254 subjects contributed by 6 global collaborators. The repertoires were released in a freely available public database meant as a resource for research on the immune response to SARS-CoV-2. HLA class I and class II types, where available, came from metadata supplied by the sample provider rather than from assay-based typing. Overall study outcomes, separate from this receptor: Clinical and demographic metadata were provided uncurated, with the amount varying by source and participant.

For CDR1 and CDR2, the germline V gene lists LGHNA and YNFKEQ. The cysteine opens and the phenylalanine closes a CDR3 of 14 amino acids. Only the CDR3 part of the read is kept: 42 bases, read in frame from the first base. For this chain, trimming is 0 bases at the V end and 4 bases at the J end, and the number of junction bases without a gene match is 3. Whole blood was collected in K2EDTA tubes by collaborating institutions according to the institutions' own protocols. For TCRbeta analysis, collaborators shipped samples as frozen whole blood, isolated PBMCs, or DNA extracted from either of those sample types. This clone occurred once. Its specific antigen is unknown. The record has no base qualities; no much larger clone is one base away. The immunoSEQ Assay, a bias-controlled multiplex PCR, was used to amplify TCRbeta CDR3 regions from genomic DNA. Per the original workflow: The number of nucleated cells in each sample was estimated from the amplification of reference gene primers within the assay. To quantify the absolute abundance of each unique TCRbeta CDR3 rearrangement, sequence reads were collapsed and filtered. Productive Simpson clonality was computed per sample as the square root of Simpson's diversity index over productive rearrangements. Drawn from immuneACCESS, this table holds only the in-frame rearrangements with V and J called that TCRdb kept. Clones are partly lost; checked studies trace under half to an unresolved V gene and leave the rest unexplained. Clone size and the V and J calls come from that table; the DNA yielded D and trimming. This sample holds 270,000 or so clones; under 90% were observed only once. The ten largest account for roughly 8.6% of the sample.

The TCR sequence derives from a human donor in a cohort sampled during active COVID-19. Sequencing input: peripheral blood. The chain employs TRBV4-2 and TRBJ2-7; TRBD1 agrees with 7 junctional bases. The bases read TGTGCCAGCAGCCAAGAGAGGGGACAGTACGAGCAGTACTTC. Translated, this gives CASSQERGQYEQYF.